Shown below are 9 T cell receptor beta chains from a single sample sequenced in a study of cytomegalovirus exposure and HLA in healthy donors. The PCR made use of 60 Vbeta and 13 Jbeta primers. Profiled with immunoSEQ multiplex PCR; TCRdb holds only in-frame clones, not every one. This table has about 170,000 clones, roughly 80% appearing once. Sequencing was carried out using PBMCs. The receptors come from a male donor in good health and CMV-seronegative.

In DNA, the CDR3 is TGTGCCAGCAGGGAGTCAGGGAGGGCTGAAGCTTTCTTT. This encodes CASRESGRAEAFF. This sequence joins TRBV6-1 and TRBJ1-1; a weak D match, TRBD1 (5 bases). V was shortened by 6 bases and J by 6 bases, with 14 bases between the two germline ends. The V gene's germline CDR1 is MNHNS and CDR2 SASEGT. The CDR3 is 13 amino acids.

The CDR3 sequence: CASSFGHGGYEQYF. As DNA, the CDR3 is TGTGCCAGCAGCTTTGGTCACGGCGGGTACGAGCAGTACTTC. The V call is TRBV5-6, the J call TRBJ2-5, with TRBD2 as a possible D gene (5 bases). Matching the DNA end better, TRBJ2-7 makes the J call doubtful. In germline, CDR1 is SGHDT, CDR2 YYEEEE. The CDR3 has 14 residues.

The CDR3 nucleotides read TGTGCCAGCAGCGTAGAGTCGGGTGCTCAGCCCCAGCATTTT. Translated: CASSVESGAQPQHF. The J gene is TRBJ1-5, the V gene TRBV9; no firm D call. Trimming took off 0 bases at V and 6 bases at J, with 10 bases between the two ends. The length of the CDR3 is 14 residues. The germline V gene encodes CDR1 SGDLS and CDR2 YYNGEE.

This sequence joins TRBV4-3 and TRBJ1-2, with a possible D match to TRBD1 (5 bases). With 5 bases removed from V and 3 bases from J, the gap between germline ends came to 13 bases. The CDR3 spans 14 residues. Germline V CDR1 and CDR2: LGHNA, YSLEER. CDR3 residues: CASSVQGGDYGYTF. The CDR3 coding sequence is TGCGCCAGCAGCGTCCAGGGCGGGGACTATGGCTACACCTTC.

The genes are TRBV6-6 and TRBJ1-1; 8 nucleotides match TRBD1. The CDR3 extends over 16 amino acids. Per the germline V gene, CDR1 is MNHNY and CDR2 is SVGAGI (reference sequence). V lost 8 bases to trimming and J lost 0 bases; unmatched junction nucleotides: 11. CDR3 amino acids: CASRGDRMTMNTEAFF. The DNA for the CDR3 is TGTGCCAGCCGCGGGGACAGGATGACCATGAACACTGAAGCTTTCTTT.

The chain carries TRBV13 and TRBJ1-1; 7 bases are a match to TRBD1. V lost 6 bases, J lost 3 bases, and 4 bases stayed unmatched. This CDR3 is built from 13 residues. Looked up from germline, CDR1 is PRHDT and CDR2 is FYEKMQ (reference sequence). CDR3 in amino acids: CASREGTDTEAFF. As DNA, the CDR3 is TGTGCCAGCAGGGAAGGGACAGACACTGAAGCTTTCTTT. The full variable domain, its missing parts supplied by reference TRBV13 and TRBJ1-1, is AAGVIQSPRHLIKEKRETATLKCYPIPRHDTVYWYQQGPGQDPQFLISFYEKMQSDKGSIPDRFSAQQFSDYHSELNMSSLELGDSALYFCASREGTDTEAFFGQGTRLTVV.

The V gene is TRBV6-1, the J gene TRBJ1-3; 8 bases match TRBD1. Germline V lookup: CDR1 MNHNS, CDR2 SASEGT. The CDR3 loop spans 15 amino acids. The V gene end was trimmed by 5 bases and the J gene end by 3 bases; junction bases not matched to a gene: 6. The CDR3 nucleotides read TGTGCCAGCAGTCCACAGGGGGTGGTTGGAAACACCATATATTTT. This translates into CASSPQGVVGNTIYF.

This clone occurred a few times. The rearrangement uses TRBV7-6 and TRBJ2-3; tentatively, D is TRBD1 (5 bases). Trimming left V 5 bases short and J 11 bases short, with 20 bases between. Germline assignment: CDR1 SGHVS and CDR2 FNYEAQ. This CDR3 has 14 amino acids. CDR3 sequence: CASSPMAGSQGQYF. The CDR3 DNA reads TGTGCCAGCAGCCCTATGGCCGGGTCCCAGGGGCAGTATTTT.

This clone was observed a handful of times. The chain combines TRBV30 with TRBJ1-2; 8 nucleotides align to TRBD1. The CDR3 has 14 amino acids. V lost 5 bases and J lost 0; bases outside the gene matches: 5. Germline CDR1 is GTSNPN and CDR2 is SVGIG (reference sequence). For the CDR3, the DNA is TGTGCCTGGGAGCAGGGGGCGGCTAACTATGGCTACACCTTC. This translates into CAWEQGAANYGYTF.